What follows are 27 T cell receptor beta chains derived from one specimen sequenced in a study of blood T cell repertoires in COVID-19. Produced via immunoSEQ multiplex PCR; TCRdb's table is partial and in-frame only. Of about 240,000 clones in the sample, around 80% were seen once. Sequencing was done on a sample of peripheral blood. These TCRs come from a young woman with acute or convalescent COVID-19.

The chain has TRBV9 and TRBJ2-2, with TRBD2 matching over 9 bases. CDR3 size: 16 residues. From germline, CDR1 is SGDLS and CDR2 YYNGEE. Unmatched junction bases numbered 7, after V lost 1 base and J lost 6 bases. The CDR3: CASSVSAGGWSGELFF. The CDR3 region has the DNA TGTGCCAGCAGCGTATCGGCGGGAGGGTGGTCCGGGGAGCTGTTTTTT.

This clone appeared once. The rearrangement links TRBV19 to TRBJ2-7; D perhaps matches TRBD2 (8 bases). V lost 5 bases and J lost 5, with 28 bases in between. In germline, CDR1 is LNHDA, CDR2 SQIVND (reference sequence). This CDR3 has 18 residues. As DNA, the CDR3 is TGTGCCAGTAGTGGGTCAGGGGGTTTGAGCGGGAGTCGCGACGAGCAGTACTTC. This encodes CASSGSGGLSGSRDEQYF.

The chain uses TRBV5-8 and TRBJ1-2; no definite D call. The CDR3 is 14 residues long. The V gene's germline CDR1 is SGHTS and CDR2 YDEGEE. Trimming left V 0 bases short and J 4 bases short, with 10 bases between. Here the CDR3 DNA reads TGTGCCAGCAGCTTGGAGCTCCGCGGCTATGGCTACACCTTC. Translated: CASSLELRGYGYTF.

Comments on this clone: Its ends do not fully match the called genes, so a read error is possible. The rearrangement joins TRBV7-7 to TRBJ2-1, with 12 bases fitting TRBD2. Germline V gene sequence: CDR1 SSHAT, CDR2 FNYEAQ (reference sequence). CDR3 length: 16 residues. This CDR3 reads CASSSSASGRVSEQFF. The CDR3 bases are TGTGCTAGCAGCTCTTCGGCTAGCGGGAGGGTTAGTGAGCAGTTCTTC.

There are a few counts of this clone. The V and J genes are TRBV27 and TRBJ1-1; D is undetermined. The V gene lost 5 bases and the J gene lost 4 bases, with 8 bases spanning the gap. Germline loops: CDR1 MNHEY, CDR2 SMNVEV (reference sequence). The CDR3 spans 12 residues. CDR3 in amino acids: CASSGSGTEAFF. CDR3 bases: TGTGCCAGCAGTGGTTCCGGCACTGAAGCTTTCTTT.

CDR3 sequence (DNA): TGTGCCAGCAGTTACGGCGGCGGCGACACAGATACGCAGTATTTT. Amino acids: CASSYGGGDTDTQYF. V is TRBV6-2 or TRBV6-3 and J is TRBJ2-3; D call uncertain. Germline CDR1 is MNHEY and CDR2 is SVGEGT. The CDR3 runs to 15 residues. Trimming removed 2 bases from V and 2 bases from J, with 11 bases in between.

In this sample, this clone turned up many times. This chain joins TRBV5-6 and TRBJ2-5, with TRBD2 matching over 10 bases. The CDR3 runs to 15 residues. The germline V gene encodes CDR1 SGHDT and CDR2 YYEEEE. J lost 4 bases, V lost 4 bases, and 7 bases had no gene match. DNA for the CDR3: TGTGCCAGCAGCCCTAGCGGGAGTGGTAGAGAGACCCAGTACTTC. As protein: CASSPSGSGRETQYF.

The chain uses TRBV18 and TRBJ2-3, with 7 bases that match TRBD2. Germline values: CDR1 KGHSH, CDR2 LQKENI. CDR3 length: 17 amino acids. The junction had 12 bases not matched to a gene; V was cut back by 2 bases and J by 4 bases. The CDR3 loop reads CASSPNPGGFMSDTQYF. The CDR3, as DNA: TGTGCCAGCTCACCAAATCCCGGGGGGTTCATGTCAGATACGCAGTATTTT.

The gene calls are TRBV27 and TRBJ1-3; TRBD1 agrees at 7 bases. With V trimmed by 3 bases and J by 1 base, 6 bases remained unmatched. This CDR3 contains 16 residues. Per the germline V gene, CDR1 is MNHEY and CDR2 is SMNVEV (reference sequence). CDR3 protein: CASSFRQGWSGNTIYF. CDR3 DNA: TGTGCCAGCAGTTTCCGACAGGGATGGTCTGGAAACACCATATATTTT.

This clone came up once. The CDR3: CASSLGFLAGDNEQFF. In nucleotides, the CDR3 is TGTGCCAGCAGCTTGGGTTTCCTAGCGGGAGACAATGAGCAGTTCTTC. The chain is built from TRBV11-3 and TRBJ2-1; 10 bases align to TRBD2. Germline V lookup: CDR1 SGHNT, CDR2 YENEEA. Germline trimming cut 3 bases from V and 5 bases from J; bases unmatched to any gene: 7. This CDR3 has 16 residues.

This clone was recorded a few times. J is TRBJ2-7 and V is TRBV4-2; perhaps TRBD1 as D (6 bases). The CDR3 loop spans 18 amino acids. Trimming left V 6 bases short and J 4 bases short, with 28 bases between. Germline V gene lookup returns CDR1 LGHNA and CDR2 YNFKEQ. This chain's CDR3 is CASSLQAPDSQRTYEQYF. CDR3 sequence (DNA): TGTGCCAGCAGTCTTCAAGCCCCGGACAGCCAAAGAACGTACGAGCAGTACTTC.

V usage is TRBV30 and J usage is TRBJ2-7; TRBD2 might be the D (5 bases). The CDR3 consists of 14 residues. V was pared by 2 bases and J by 1 base, with 12 bases between. In germline, CDR1 is GTSNPN, CDR2 SVGIG (reference sequence). As DNA, the CDR3 is TGTGCCTGGAGTCCCGGAGGAGATTCCTACGAGCAGTACTTC. This gives the protein CAWSPGGDSYEQYF.

The rearrangement links TRBV6-5 to TRBJ2-7, with 8 bases that match TRBD1. The CDR3 contains 15 residues. Per germline, CDR1 MNHEY and CDR2 SVGAGI. V lost 6 bases, J lost 1 base, and 8 bases stayed unmatched. CDR3 sequence: CASRPTGEGSYEQYF. DNA for the CDR3: TGTGCCAGCAGACCGACAGGGGAAGGATCCTACGAGCAGTACTTC.

The CDR3 protein is CASSPQGLGEKLFF. CDR3 in DNA: TGTGCCAGCAGCCCACAGGGTTTAGGGGAAAAACTGTTTTTT. This sequence joins TRBV7-2 and TRBJ1-4, with D tentatively TRBD1 (6 bases). This CDR3 contains 14 residues. Trimming cost V 5 bases and J 8 bases, with 15 bases left between them. Germline CDR1 reads SGHTA; CDR2 reads FQGNSA.

The V and J genes are TRBV7-2 and TRBJ2-1; 8 positions agree with TRBD2. There are 16 residues in the CDR3. V dropped 3 bases and J dropped 6; count of bases not matched to a gene: 10. Germline V lookup: CDR1 SGHTA, CDR2 FQGNSA. The CDR3: CASSLGGAGDGNEQFF. CDR3 DNA: TGTGCCAGCAGCTTGGGCGGAGCGGGAGATGGCAATGAGCAGTTCTTC.

This sequence joins TRBV10-2 and TRBJ1-2; D remains unclear. The CDR3 sequence is 13 residues long. Germline CDR1 is WSHSY and CDR2 is SAAADI. The V gene lost 3 bases and the J gene lost 5 bases, with 10 bases spanning the gap. CDR3 nucleotides: TGCGCCAGCAGTGATTCTAGATGGTATGGCTACACCTTC. It is translated as CASSDSRWYGYTF.

This rearrangement joins TRBV27 to TRBJ1-5, with D hard to call. The CDR3 totals 14 residues. V was cut by 2 bases and J by 4 bases, with 9 bases left in between. The germline V gene has CDR1 MNHEY and CDR2 SMNVEV (reference sequence). The chain's CDR3 is CASSLSGVNQPQHF. The DNA for the CDR3 is TGTGCCAGCAGTTTAAGCGGAGTTAATCAGCCCCAGCATTTT.

The chain recombines TRBV3-1 (or the pseudogene TRBV3-2) with TRBJ1-4, with TRBD1 as a possible D gene (5 bases). V shed 5 bases and J shed 8 bases, with 9 bases lying between them. From germline, CDR1 is LGHDT and CDR2 YNNKEL (reference sequence). The CDR3 has 12 amino acids. The CDR3 region is CASSTRAEKLFF. CDR3 coding DNA: TGTGCCAGCAGCACCAGGGCAGAAAAACTGTTTTTT.

This clone has more than one count but fewer than ten. The V gene is TRBV15, the J gene TRBJ1-3; D is undetermined. This CDR3 is 14 amino acids long. CDR1 is LNHNV, CDR2 YYDKDF, per germline (reference sequence). V dropped 2 bases and J dropped 2 bases, with 7 bases sitting between them. CDR3 in DNA: TGTGCCACCAGCAGAATATCTACTGGAAACACCATATATTTT. This codes for CATSRISTGNTIYF.

This clone was seen only a few times. The chain employs TRBV6-5 and TRBJ2-1, with a possible D match to TRBD1 (5 bases). CDR3 size: 16 residues. CDR1 MNHEY and CDR2 SVGAGI come from the germline V gene. The V and J ends lost 2 bases and 7 bases respectively, with 18 bases between them. The CDR3: CASSYRAPRDTNEQFF. As DNA, the CDR3 is TGTGCCAGCAGTTACAGAGCCCCCAGGGATACGAATGAGCAGTTCTTC.

The CDR3 nucleotides read TGTGCCAGCAGTGAAGCTATCAGGGTTTTTCAAGAGACCCAGTACTTC. The encoded protein is CASSEAIRVFQETQYF. The V call is TRBV6-1, the J call TRBJ2-5, with D perhaps TRBD1 (5 bases). Germline V gene sequence: CDR1 MNHNS, CDR2 SASEGT. The ends were cut back, 0 bases at V and 2 bases at J, with 13 bases in the middle. The CDR3 contains 16 residues.

V is TRBV7-9 and J is TRBJ2-7; 12 nucleotides match TRBD2. After removal of 5 bases from V and 3 bases from J, the junction contained 11 bases not matched to a gene. The CDR3 is 17 amino acids. CDR1 is SEHNR, CDR2 FQNEAQ, per germline (reference sequence). The CDR3 coding sequence is TGTGCCAGCAGCCTTGGGACTAGCGGGCGACCTCTCTACGAGCAGTACTTC. Residues: CASSLGTSGRPLYEQYF.

This rearrangement joins TRBV5-6 to TRBJ1-2; tentatively, D is TRBD1 (6 bases). In germline, CDR1 is SGHDT, CDR2 YYEEEE. With 4 bases removed from V and 5 bases from J, the gap between germline ends came to 15 bases. There are 14 residues in the CDR3. CDR3 in amino acids: CASSVTGARYGYTF. Written as DNA, the CDR3 is TGTGCCAGCAGCGTGACAGGCGCGAGGTATGGCTACACCTTC.

This chain connects TRBV25-1 to TRBJ1-5, with D hard to call. Between the trimmed V and J ends, which lost 6 bases and 6 bases, there was a span of 12 bases. The CDR3 runs to 13 residues. Germline CDR1 and CDR2: MGHDK and SYGVNS. Here the CDR3 reads CASSEPGGQPQHF. The CDR3 DNA reads as TGTGCCAGCAGCGAGCCGGGAGGTCAGCCCCAGCATTTT.

The rearrangement links TRBV6-5 to TRBJ2-7; possible D gene TRBD1, 6 bases. The CDR3 runs to 14 residues. V shed 2 bases and J shed 0 bases, with 8 bases lying between them. Germline lookup yields CDR1 MNHEY and CDR2 SVGAGI. CDR3 amino acids: CASSYGDISYEQYF. The DNA for the CDR3 is TGTGCCAGCAGTTACGGGGACATCTCCTACGAGCAGTACTTC.

The chain carries TRBV5-1 and TRBJ1-2; 11 nucleotides match TRBD1. Germline CDR1 is SGHRS and CDR2 is YFSETQ. Losses at the gene ends were 4 bases for V and 4 bases for J; bases not matched to a gene: 6. The CDR3 is 15 amino acids. The CDR3 DNA reads TGCGCCAGCAGCCCCCGGACAGGGGGCGGCTATGGCTACACCTTC. Its protein is CASSPRTGGGYGYTF.

The chain joins TRBV20-1 to TRBJ2-7, with 8 bases aligning to TRBD1. Trimming at V came to 5 bases and at J to 1 base, leaving 7 bases not matched to a gene. The CDR3 loop spans 14 amino acids. Germline V gene sequence: CDR1 DFQATT, CDR2 SNEGSKA (reference sequence). The CDR3: CSAREGTGSYEQYF. The CDR3 DNA reads TGCAGTGCTCGTGAGGGGACAGGTTCCTACGAGCAGTACTTC.